One T cell receptor beta chain is described in this entry. The same CDR3 arises from other DNA sequences in this sample as well. This sample is part of a study of CD8+ T cells in alopecia areata. The treatment: oral pan-JAK inhibitor, 5-10 mg twice daily. V lost 2 bases, J lost 2 bases, and 3 bases lay in between. The CDR3 totals 12 residues. Germline assignment: CDR1 ENHRY and CDR2 SYGVKD. Extraction of RNA preceded its reverse transcription into cDNA, which served as the sequencing template. Clones were sequenced by immunoSEQ multiplex PCR, and TCRdb holds only the in-frame ones, with some missing. Seen here are 150,000 to 200,000 clones, 55% to 70% observed once, and the top ten hold roughly 3.3%.

This TCR was sampled from a human donor with alopecia areata. The V and J genes are TRBV10-3 and TRBJ2-5; no definite D call. Sequenced here: CD4+ T cells sorted from blood, sampled at week 4, from a patient treated with tofacitinib. The CDR3 region has the DNA TGTGCCATCAGTGAGCCACAAGAGACCCAGTACTTC. It encodes CAISEPQETQYF.